These T cell receptor beta chains were read from a single sample in a study of blood T cell repertoires in COVID-19. Libraries were prepared by immunoSEQ multiplex PCR; TCRdb keeps only in-frame clonotypes and omits some of them. The table has some 390,000 clones, approximately 89% seen once. The sample comprised PBMCs or T cells enriched from blood (not recorded which). These receptors came from a woman in her 30s who had recovered from COVID-19. Each CDR3 is given with its conserved first and last residue. D genes are given only for firm matches. For some rows the clone size is stated as once, few or many, or as a class when expanded; others skip it.

size: -
J: TRBJ1-1
V: TRBV4-3
D: -
DNA: TGCGCCAGCAGCCAGCTGGGGCGCGGCACTGAAGCTTTCTTT
CDR3: CASSQLGRGTEAFF

size: -
J: TRBJ2-7
V: TRBV6-6
D: TRBD1
DNA: TGTGCCAGCAGTTACTCCCCGGGACAGGGCTACGAGCAGTACTTC
CDR3: CASSYSPGQGYEQYF

size: -
J: TRBJ2-1
V: TRBV3-1/TRBV3-2
D: -
DNA: TGTGCCAGCAGCCCACCCTCACAGGGTCGCCATCTCAATGAGCAGTTCTTC
CDR3: CASSPPSQGRHLNEQFF

size: many
J: TRBJ1-5
V: TRBV5-8
D: -
DNA: TGTGCCAGCAGCCATGGGTTACAGAATCAGCCCCAGCATTTT
CDR3: CASSHGLQNQPQHF

size: once
J: TRBJ2-1
V: TRBV7-9
D: TRBD1
DNA: TGTGCCAGCAGCTTTTTGACAGGGGACAATGAGCAGTTCTTC
CDR3: CASSFLTGDNEQFF

size: -
J: TRBJ2-2
V: TRBV15
D: TRBD2
DNA: TGTGCCACCAGCAGAGCGGGCGGGAGGGCCCGGGGCGGGGAGCTGTTTTTT
CDR3: CATSRAGGRARGGELFF

size: once
J: TRBJ2-1
V: TRBV2
D: TRBD1
DNA: TGTGCCAGCAGACCTACAGGGGGCTCGAACAATGAGCAGTTCTTC
CDR3: CASRPTGGSNNEQFF

size: -
J: TRBJ2-1
V: TRBV5-1
D: -
DNA: TGCGCCAGCAGCTTGATGGGCATGGAAAACAATGAGCAGTTCTTC
CDR3: CASSLMGMENNEQFF

size: -
J: TRBJ1-6
V: TRBV7-9
D: TRBD1
DNA: TGTGCCAGCAGCAATCCAGGGGGTCGTGATAATTCACCCCTCCACTTT
CDR3: CASSNPGGRDNSPLHF

size: -
J: TRBJ2-3
V: TRBV4-1
D: TRBD1
DNA: TGCGCCAGCAGCCAACGCGGACAGGGGAGCACAGATACGCAGTATTTT
CDR3: CASSQRGQGSTDTQYF

size: -
J: TRBJ2-5
V: TRBV5-1
D: -
DNA: TGCGCCAGCAGCTTGGCTGTACAGGGGGGGGAGACCCAGTACTTC
CDR3: CASSLAVQGGETQYF

size: -
J: TRBJ2-1
V: TRBV15
D: TRBD2
DNA: TGTGCCACCAGCAGAGGGAACGGGGCGGGAGGAGGGTACAATGAGCAGTTCTTC
CDR3: CATSRGNGAGGGYNEQFF

size: few
J: TRBJ1-2
V: TRBV28
D: TRBD1
DNA: TGTGCCAGCAGTACTACTCGACAGGGCGGCTATGGCTACACCTTC
CDR3: CASSTTRQGGYGYTF

size: -
J: TRBJ1-2
V: TRBV27
D: -
DNA: TGTGCCAGCAGTCTACAGTACAACTATGGCTACACCTTC
CDR3: CASSLQYNYGYTF

size: -
J: TRBJ1-5
V: TRBV30
D: TRBD1
DNA: TGTGCCTGGAGTCGGACAGGAGACCAGCCCCAGCATTTT
CDR3: CAWSRTGDQPQHF

size: -
J: TRBJ1-2
V: TRBV5-4
D: TRBD1
DNA: TGTGCCAGCAGTTTTTCCCTGACAGGGGGCCTTGGCTACACCTTC
CDR3: CASSFSLTGGLGYTF

size: -
J: TRBJ1-6
V: TRBV6-5
D: -
DNA: TGTGCCAGCAGTTACTATCAGGGTTCAGATAATTCACCCCTCCACTTT
CDR3: CASSYYQGSDNSPLHF

size: -
J: TRBJ2-7
V: TRBV29-1
D: -
DNA: TGCAGCGTTGATGGACAGGGAGGGGAGTACGAGCAGTACTTC
CDR3: CSVDGQGGEYEQYF

size: -
J: TRBJ1-2
V: TRBV6-5
D: -
DNA: TGTGCCAGCAGCCGGGACACGAATCACGGCTACACCTTC
CDR3: CASSRDTNHGYTF

size: -
J: TRBJ1-2
V: TRBV7-8
D: TRBD1
DNA: TGTGCCAGCAGCTTCCACCGCTTACAGGGACAGAGTTATGGCTACACCTTC
CDR3: CASSFHRLQGQSYGYTF

size: -
J: TRBJ1-2
V: TRBV5-1
D: -
DNA: TGCGCCAGCCAACAGGGAGTCGGCTATGGCTACACCTTC
CDR3: CASQQGVGYGYTF